Below, 21 T cell receptor beta chains from the same sample are listed, as sequenced in a study of cytomegalovirus exposure and HLA in healthy donors. The method was immunoSEQ multiplex PCR; TCRdb's version includes in-frame clones alone and lacks a portion of them. The sample contains a few hundred thousand clones, 75% to 90% of which appear only once. The source material was PBMCs. Receptor source: a woman between 25 and 40 years old in good health and CMV-seropositive.

The chain carries TRBV27 and TRBJ2-7, with TRBD1 identical over 10 bases. This CDR3 contains 14 residues. V shed 3 bases and J 3 bases; nucleotides not matched to a gene: 2. The germline CDR1 and CDR2 sequences are MNHEY and SMNVEV (reference sequence). For the CDR3, the DNA is TGTGCCAGCAGTTTCGGGACAGGGGTCTACGAGCAGTACTTC. This gives the protein CASSFGTGVYEQYF.

This chain joins TRBV5-1 and TRBJ2-5, with 8 bases that match TRBD1. The CDR3 is made up of 15 amino acids. V was clipped by 5 bases and J by 4 bases; unmatched bases: 10. CDR1 SGHRS and CDR2 YFSETQ come from the germline V gene. The CDR3 coding sequence is TGCGCCAGCAGACAAGGACAGGGTCCACCAGAGACCCAGTACTTC. Translation gives CASRQGQGPPETQYF.

The V gene is TRBV5-4, the J gene TRBJ2-2; no firm D call. Per germline, CDR1 SGHNT and CDR2 YYREEE (reference sequence). The CDR3 spans 18 residues. V was cut by 4 bases and J by 0 bases, with 19 bases left in between. In nucleotides, the CDR3 is TGTGCCAGCAGCCCAGAGGTGGAGTCTGGGGCGAACACCGGGGAGCTGTTTTTT. Translating it yields CASSPEVESGANTGELFF. Full variable domain (outside the CDR3, taken from reference TRBV5-4 and TRBJ2-2): ETGVTQSPTHLIKTRGQQVTLRCSSQSGHNTVSWYQQALGQGPQFIFQYYREEENGRGNFPPRFSGLQFPNYSSELNVNALELDDSALYLCASSPEVESGANTGELFFGEGSRLTVL.

The chain carries TRBV10-3 and TRBJ2-1, with TRBD2 identical over 9 bases. Germline V CDR1 and CDR2: ENHRY, SYGVKD. The length of the CDR3 is 16 residues. J gave up 8 bases and V 2 bases, and 10 bases lay outside the gene matches. CDR3 loop: CAISETSGSGGYEQFF. CDR3 sequence (DNA): TGTGCCATCAGTGAGACTAGCGGGTCCGGCGGCTATGAGCAGTTCTTC.

The chain has TRBV27 and TRBJ2-7; D perhaps matches TRBD1 (5 bases). This CDR3 has 13 amino acids. The germline V gene encodes CDR1 MNHEY and CDR2 SMNVEV (reference sequence). V was trimmed by 6 bases and J by 3 bases, leaving 12 bases between them. This CDR3 is CASSTGHNYEQYF. CDR3 DNA: TGTGCCAGCAGCACAGGACACAACTACGAGCAGTACTTC.

This rearrangement joins TRBV9 to TRBJ2-1, with D perhaps TRBD2 (5 bases). CDR3 length: 14 amino acids. Trimming left V 0 bases short and J 7 bases short, with 11 bases between. The germline gives CDR1 SGDLS, CDR2 YYNGEE. CDR3 sequence reads: CASSVGIAWNEQFF. DNA for the CDR3: TGTGCCAGCAGCGTAGGAATAGCGTGGAATGAGCAGTTCTTC.

The chain carries TRBV4-1 and TRBJ2-3; a weak D match, TRBD2 (5 bases). The germline V gene encodes CDR1 MGHRA and CDR2 YSYEKL. Deletions cut 0 bases from V and 4 bases from J, with 14 bases between. The CDR3 contains 16 residues. The CDR3 nucleotides read TGCGCCAGCAGCCAAGAGTCGGCTAGCAGCGCAGATACGCAGTATTTT. The encoded protein is CASSQESASSADTQYF.

This clone was counted a few times. V and J are TRBV28 and TRBJ1-2, with 8 positions matching TRBD1. The CDR3 totals 18 residues. Germline V gene sequence: CDR1 MDHEN, CDR2 SYDVKM. Trimming removed 9 bases from V and 1 base from J; junction bases left unmatched: 19. The CDR3 region is CASYYLGFPGQDNYGYTF. The CDR3 DNA sequence: TGTGCCAGTTACTATCTTGGGTTCCCGGGACAGGATAACTATGGCTACACCTTC.

The V and J genes are TRBV29-1 and TRBJ1-1, with a weak D call TRBD1 (5 bases). From germline, CDR1 is SQVTM and CDR2 ANQGSEA. This CDR3 has 13 residues. Trimming took off 7 bases at V and 8 bases at J, with 20 bases between the two ends. CDR3 sequence (DNA): TGCAGCGGCCACGGAGGACATAACCGGGAAGCTTTCTTT. This translates into CSGHGGHNREAFF.

The chain links TRBV7-2 to TRBJ1-5; 7 bases fit TRBD1. The CDR3 is made up of 15 amino acids. Germline V gives CDR1 SGHTA, CDR2 FQGNSA. Trimming took 5 bases from V and 2 from J; bases not matched to a gene: 6. The CDR3 spells CASSPRDSRNQPQHF. The CDR3 coding sequence is TGTGCCAGCAGCCCTAGGGACAGCCGCAATCAGCCCCAGCATTTT.

The genes are TRBV4-1 and TRBJ2-5; D may be TRBD1 or TRBD2 (7 bases each). The length of the CDR3 is 18 residues. Deletions cut 1 base from V and 5 bases from J, with 23 bases between. Germline loops: CDR1 MGHRA, CDR2 YSYEKL. CDR3 sequence (DNA): TGCGCCAGCAGCCAAGTCTTGGGCAGGGGGAGGGCACGTGAGACCCAGTACTTC. It encodes CASSQVLGRGRARETQYF.

This chain joins TRBV12-5 and TRBJ1-5; 7 bases are shared with TRBD1. With 6 bases clipped from V and 12 bases from J, the junction kept 17 bases outside the gene matches. This CDR3 is 15 amino acids long. Germline V gene data show CDR1 as LGHNT and CDR2 as FRNRAP. CDR3 DNA: TGTGCTAGTGGCCAGGGACAGCGGTTGGGGTGGGTCCAGCATTTT. Translation: CASGQGQRLGWVQHF.

The chain has TRBV7-6 and TRBJ2-5; D remains ambiguous. Germline values: CDR1 SGHVS, CDR2 FNYEAQ. The CDR3 has 14 residues. V was trimmed by 0 bases and J by 2 bases, leaving 7 bases between them. The CDR3: CASSLAQGQETQYF. The CDR3 nucleotides are TGTGCCAGCAGCTTAGCGCAAGGGCAAGAGACCCAGTACTTC.

The chain recombines TRBV6-6 with TRBJ1-2; a possible D gene is TRBD1 (5 bases). Trimming left V 6 bases short and J 5 bases short, with 7 bases between. This CDR3 spans 11 amino acids. Germline CDR1 MNHNY, CDR2 SVGAGI (reference sequence). Written as DNA, the CDR3 is TGTGCCAGCAGATCAGGGTATGGCTACACCTTC. Translating gives CASRSGYGYTF.

This clone has a count of ten or more. This rearrangement joins TRBV6-5 to TRBJ2-2, with 13 bases identical to TRBD2. The germline V gene has CDR1 MNHEY and CDR2 SVGAGI. This CDR3 has 16 residues. V lost 2 bases and J lost 4; bases outside the gene matches: 1. As DNA, the CDR3 is TGTGCCAGCAGTTACAGGACTAGCGGGAGCACCGGGGAGCTGTTTTTT. This translates into CASSYRTSGSTGELFF.

The rearrangement joins TRBV5-4 to TRBJ2-7, with no clear D. Deletions cut 5 bases from V and 4 bases from J, with 7 bases between. The CDR3 has 11 amino acids. Germline loops: CDR1 SGHNT, CDR2 YYREEE (reference sequence). This chain's CDR3 is CASSLGYEQYF. CDR3 bases: TGTGCCAGCAGTCTGGGGTACGAGCAGTACTTC.

The gene calls are TRBV5-1 and TRBJ2-6; either TRBD1 or TRBD2 may fit D (5 bases each). Germline-derived CDR1 and CDR2 are SGHRS and YFSETQ. The ends were cut back, 0 bases at V and 1 base at J, with 17 bases in the middle. This CDR3 region has 19 residues. This CDR3 is CASSLAETAAPSGANVLTF. The CDR3 nucleotides are TGCGCCAGCAGCTTGGCCGAGACAGCGGCCCCATCTGGGGCCAACGTCCTGACTTTC.

V gene TRBV11-1 combines with J gene TRBJ1-1, with D possibly matching TRBD1 (6 bases). The CDR3 loop spans 17 amino acids. CDR1 is SGHAT and CDR2 is FQDESV in the germline V gene (reference sequence). V gave up 6 bases and J gave up 3 bases, with 23 bases separating them. CDR3 nucleotide sequence: TGTGCCAGCAGTAAACCGGACAGTGTGGGACTCTACACTGAAGCTTTCTTT. Encoded protein: CASSKPDSVGLYTEAFF.

The chain joins TRBV2 to TRBJ2-7, with 7 bases that match TRBD1. V shed 8 bases and J 3 bases; nucleotides not matched to a gene: 7. Germline CDR1 SNHLY, CDR2 FYNNEI. This CDR3 comprises 13 residues. The CDR3 sequence: CASDLGGIYEQYF. CDR3 DNA sequence: TGTGCCAGCGATTTAGGGGGCATCTACGAGCAGTACTTC.

The chain is built from TRBV6-4 and TRBJ2-1, with TRBD2 matching 8 bases. The CDR3 runs to 14 residues. V shed 6 bases and J 7 bases; nucleotides not matched to a gene: 8. CDR1 is MRHNA, CDR2 SNTAGT, per germline. Here the CDR3 DNA reads TGTGCCAGCAGCCCCGGGACTAGTTCTAATGAGCAGTTCTTC. The encoded protein is CASSPGTSSNEQFF.

J is TRBJ2-3 and V is TRBV7-6; 15 bases map to TRBD2. This CDR3 comprises 17 residues. The trim removed 1 base at V and 6 bases at J, leaving 5 bases unmatched. CDR1 is SGHVS and CDR2 is FNYEAQ in the germline V gene. The CDR3 sequence is CASSLGTSGRALDTQYF. The CDR3 DNA follows: TGTGCCAGCAGCTTAGGGACTAGCGGGAGGGCCCTCGATACGCAGTATTTT.